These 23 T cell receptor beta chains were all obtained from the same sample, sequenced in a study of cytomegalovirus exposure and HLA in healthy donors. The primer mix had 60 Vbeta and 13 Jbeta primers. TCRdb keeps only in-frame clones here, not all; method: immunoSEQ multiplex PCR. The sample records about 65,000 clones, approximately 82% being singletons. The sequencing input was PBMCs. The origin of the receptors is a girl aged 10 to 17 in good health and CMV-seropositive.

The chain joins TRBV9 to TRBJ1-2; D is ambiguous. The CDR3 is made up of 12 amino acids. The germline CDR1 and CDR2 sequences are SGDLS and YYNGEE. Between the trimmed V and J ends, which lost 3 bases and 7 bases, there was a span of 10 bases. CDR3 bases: TGTGCCAGCAGCGCAGGAGGCGGTGGCTACACCTTC. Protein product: CASSAGGGGYTF.

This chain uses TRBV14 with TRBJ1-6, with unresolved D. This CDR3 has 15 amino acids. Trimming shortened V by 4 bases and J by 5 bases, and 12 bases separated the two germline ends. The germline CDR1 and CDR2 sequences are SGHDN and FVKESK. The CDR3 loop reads CASSPLQSNNSPLHF. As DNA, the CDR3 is TGTGCCAGCAGCCCCCTCCAGTCGAATAATTCACCCCTCCACTTT.

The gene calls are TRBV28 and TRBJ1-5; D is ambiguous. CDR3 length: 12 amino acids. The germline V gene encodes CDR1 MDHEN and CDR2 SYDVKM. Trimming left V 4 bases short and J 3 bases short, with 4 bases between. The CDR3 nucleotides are TGTGCCAGCAGTTGGGCCAATCAGCCCCAGCATTTT. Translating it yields CASSWANQPQHF.

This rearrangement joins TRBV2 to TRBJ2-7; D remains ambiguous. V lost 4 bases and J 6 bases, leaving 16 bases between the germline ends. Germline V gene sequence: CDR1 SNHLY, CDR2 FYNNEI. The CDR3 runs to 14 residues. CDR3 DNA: TGTGCCAGCAGTGGCAAACTCCGAGATATCGAGCAGTACTTC. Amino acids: CASSGKLRDIEQYF. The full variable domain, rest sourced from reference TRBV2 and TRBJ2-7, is EPEVTQTPSHQVTQMGQEVILRCVPISNHLYFYWYRQILGQKVEFLVSFYNNEISEKSEIFDDQFSVERPDGSNFTLKIRSTKLEDSAMYFCASSGKLRDIEQYFGPGTRLTVT.

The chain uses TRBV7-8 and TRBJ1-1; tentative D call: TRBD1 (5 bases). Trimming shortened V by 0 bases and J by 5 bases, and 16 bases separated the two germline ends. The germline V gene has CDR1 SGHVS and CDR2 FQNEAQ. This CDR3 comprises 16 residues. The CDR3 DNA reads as TGTGCCAGCAGCTTAGCCGCGGGACTCGGGGAAACTGAAGCTTTCTTT. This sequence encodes CASSLAAGLGETEAFF.

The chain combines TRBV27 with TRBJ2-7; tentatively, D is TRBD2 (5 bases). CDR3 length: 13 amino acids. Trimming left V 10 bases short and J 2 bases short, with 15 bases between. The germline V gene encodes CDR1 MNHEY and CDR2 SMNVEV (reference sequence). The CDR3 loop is CATTGVTPYEQYF. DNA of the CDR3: TGTGCCACCACCGGGGTTACGCCCTACGAGCAGTACTTC.

The DNA of the CDR3 is TGTGCCAGCATGGGGGACTTCAGAAGCTACACCTTC. Its translation is CASMGDFRSYTF. V gene TRBV28 combines with J gene TRBJ1-2; possible D gene TRBD1, 5 bases. Trimming stripped 7 bases from V and 9 bases from J, with 15 bases between. Germline lookup yields CDR1 MDHEN and CDR2 SYDVKM. CDR3 length: 12 residues.

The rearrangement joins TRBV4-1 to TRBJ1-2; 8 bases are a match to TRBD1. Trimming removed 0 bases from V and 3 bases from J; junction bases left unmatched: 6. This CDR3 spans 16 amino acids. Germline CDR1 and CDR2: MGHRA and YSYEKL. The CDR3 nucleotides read TGCGCCAGCAGCCAAGAGTCAGGACAGGGAGACTATGGCTACACCTTC. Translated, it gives CASSQESGQGDYGYTF.

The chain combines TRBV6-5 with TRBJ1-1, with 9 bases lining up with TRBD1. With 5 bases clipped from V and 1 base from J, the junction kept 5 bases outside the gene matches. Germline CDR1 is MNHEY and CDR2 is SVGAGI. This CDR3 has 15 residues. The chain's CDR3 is CASSAPGQGNTEAFF. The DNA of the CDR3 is TGTGCCAGCAGTGCCCCGGGACAGGGGAACACTGAAGCTTTCTTT.

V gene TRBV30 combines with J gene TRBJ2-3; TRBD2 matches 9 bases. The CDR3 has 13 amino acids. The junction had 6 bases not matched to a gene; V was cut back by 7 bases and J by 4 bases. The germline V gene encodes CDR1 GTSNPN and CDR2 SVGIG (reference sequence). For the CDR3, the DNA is TGTGCCTCCTTAGCGGGGGAGTCAGATACGCAGTATTTT. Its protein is CASLAGESDTQYF.

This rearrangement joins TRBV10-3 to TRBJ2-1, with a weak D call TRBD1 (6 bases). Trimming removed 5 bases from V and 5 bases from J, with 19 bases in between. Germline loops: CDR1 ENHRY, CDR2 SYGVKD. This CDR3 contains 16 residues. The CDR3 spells CAISHNRVQLDNEQFF. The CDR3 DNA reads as TGTGCCATCAGTCATAACAGGGTTCAGCTAGACAATGAGCAGTTCTTC.

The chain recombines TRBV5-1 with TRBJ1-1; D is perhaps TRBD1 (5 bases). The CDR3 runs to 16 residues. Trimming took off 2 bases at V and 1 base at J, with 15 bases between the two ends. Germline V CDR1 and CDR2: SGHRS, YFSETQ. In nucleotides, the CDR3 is TGCGCCAGCAGCTTTACGGGGGGAGGGCAGAACACTGAAGCTTTCTTT. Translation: CASSFTGGGQNTEAFF.

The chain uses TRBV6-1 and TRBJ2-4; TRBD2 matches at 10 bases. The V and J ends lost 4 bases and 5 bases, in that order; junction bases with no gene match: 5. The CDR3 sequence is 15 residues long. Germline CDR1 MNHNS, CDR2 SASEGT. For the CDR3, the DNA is TGTGCCAGCAGTGGGCTAGCGGGAGTAGAAAACATTCAGTACTTC. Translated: CASSGLAGVENIQYF.

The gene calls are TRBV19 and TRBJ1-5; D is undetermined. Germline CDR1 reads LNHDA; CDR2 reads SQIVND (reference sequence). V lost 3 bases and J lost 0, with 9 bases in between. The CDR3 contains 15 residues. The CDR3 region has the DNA TGTGCCAGTAGTATGACGTCAGGTAGCAATCAGCCCCAGCATTTT. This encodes CASSMTSGSNQPQHF.

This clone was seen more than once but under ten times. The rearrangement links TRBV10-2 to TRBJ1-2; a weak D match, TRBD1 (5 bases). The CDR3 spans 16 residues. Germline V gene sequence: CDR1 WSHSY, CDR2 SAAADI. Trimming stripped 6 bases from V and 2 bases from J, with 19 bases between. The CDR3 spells CASSYGRVRANYGYTF. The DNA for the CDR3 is TGCGCCAGCAGCTACGGGAGGGTCAGGGCAAACTATGGCTACACCTTC.

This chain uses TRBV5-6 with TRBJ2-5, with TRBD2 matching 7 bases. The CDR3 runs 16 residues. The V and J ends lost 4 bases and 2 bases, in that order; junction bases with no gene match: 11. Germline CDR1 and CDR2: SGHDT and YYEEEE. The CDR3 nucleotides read TGTGCCAGCAGCCGCTGGGGCTCTAGCGGACAAGAGACCCAGTACTTC. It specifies CASSRWGSSGQETQYF.

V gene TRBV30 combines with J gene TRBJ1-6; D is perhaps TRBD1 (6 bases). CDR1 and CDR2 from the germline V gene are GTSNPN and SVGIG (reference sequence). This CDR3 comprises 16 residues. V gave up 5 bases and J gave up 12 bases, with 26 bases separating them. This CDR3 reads CAWGDTGRPDSIPLHF. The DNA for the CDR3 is TGTGCCTGGGGCGATACAGGGCGACCGGATTCTATACCCCTCCACTTT.

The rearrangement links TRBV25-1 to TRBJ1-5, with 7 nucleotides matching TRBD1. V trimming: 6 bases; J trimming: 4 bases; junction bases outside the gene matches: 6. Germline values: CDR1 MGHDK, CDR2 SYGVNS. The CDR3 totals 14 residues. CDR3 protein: CASSDIQGNQPQHF. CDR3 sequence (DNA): TGTGCCAGCAGCGACATACAGGGGAATCAGCCCCAGCATTTT.

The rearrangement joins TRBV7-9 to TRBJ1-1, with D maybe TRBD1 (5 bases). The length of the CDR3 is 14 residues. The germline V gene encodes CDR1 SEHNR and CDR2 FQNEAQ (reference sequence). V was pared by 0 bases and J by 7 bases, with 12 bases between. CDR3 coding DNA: TGTGCCAGCAGCTTAGCCCGGGGGGGGGATGAAGCTTTCTTT. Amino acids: CASSLARGGDEAFF.

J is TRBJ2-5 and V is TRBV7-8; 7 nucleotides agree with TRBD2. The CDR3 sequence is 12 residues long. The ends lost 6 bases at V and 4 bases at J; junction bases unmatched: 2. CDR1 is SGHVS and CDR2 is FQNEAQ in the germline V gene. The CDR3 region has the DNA TGTGCCAGCAGATCTAGCGGAGAGACCCAGTACTTC. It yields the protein CASRSSGETQYF.

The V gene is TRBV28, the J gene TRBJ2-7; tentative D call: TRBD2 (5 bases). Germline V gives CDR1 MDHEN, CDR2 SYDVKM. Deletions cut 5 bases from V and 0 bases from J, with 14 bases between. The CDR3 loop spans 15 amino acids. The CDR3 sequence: CASSPGRLPSYEQYF. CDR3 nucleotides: TGTGCCAGCAGTCCGGGGAGACTACCCTCCTACGAGCAGTACTTC.

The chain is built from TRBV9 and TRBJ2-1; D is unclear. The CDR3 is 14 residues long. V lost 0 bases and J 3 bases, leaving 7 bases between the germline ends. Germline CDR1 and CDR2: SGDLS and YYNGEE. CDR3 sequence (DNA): TGTGCCAGCAGCGTAGGGCAGTTCTACAATGAGCAGTTCTTC. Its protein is CASSVGQFYNEQFF.

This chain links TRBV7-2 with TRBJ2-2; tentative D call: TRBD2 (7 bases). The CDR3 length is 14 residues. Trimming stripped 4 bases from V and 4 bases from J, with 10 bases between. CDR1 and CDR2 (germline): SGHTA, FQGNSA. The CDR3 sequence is CASSSRGATGELFF. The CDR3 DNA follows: TGTGCCAGCAGCTCCCGGGGGGCCACCGGGGAGCTGTTTTTT.